This TCR beta chain was retrieved from a study of vaccination effects on CD4 cells after COVID-19. Study summary: The vaccine given was either BNT162b2 or mRNA-1273, in two doses. Whole-study results and caveats: Marked clonal contraction of infection- and vaccine-induced clones was seen late after vaccination. Recruitment yielded few convalescent patients, and the study had no early post-infection timepoints.

About this clone itself: No antigen is known for it.

Profiled with immunoSEQ multiplex PCR; TCRdb holds only in-frame clones, not every one. Counted here are about 73,000 clones, roughly 74% occurring once; the ten biggest clones make up around 3%. The ViraFEST assay expanded antigen-specific CD4+ T cells with viral peptide pools before sequencing. Isolating CD4+ T cells followed around nine days of culture. Among the vaccine recipients, none had a prior SARS-CoV-2 infection, and nucleocapsid antibodies were negative. About 2.2 million PBMC per well were cultured with 10 IU/ml IL-2 and roughly 10 ug/ml peptides. CDR1 and CDR2 (germline): LNHDA, SQIVND (reference sequence). The CDR3 is made up of 21 amino acids. V dropped 6 bases and J dropped 0 bases, with 30 bases sitting between them.

The V and J genes are TRBV19 and TRBJ1-3, with D possibly matching TRBD1 (5 bases). Source: CD4+ T cells from PBMCs cultured with HCoV-NL63 spike peptides, taken before COVID-19 vaccination. The sequence derives from a human donor who received a COVID-19 vaccine. The CDR3: CASSRDLGHFTKGLSGNTIYF. CDR3 nucleotides: TGTGCCAGTAGCCGTGACCTAGGACACTTCACAAAAGGGCTCTCTGGAAACACCATATATTTT. Looking up the rest from reference TRBV19 and TRBJ1-3 gives the full variable domain: DGGITQSPKYLFRKEGQNVTLSCEQNLNHDAMYWYRQDPGQGLRLIYYSQIVNDFQKGDIAEGYSVSREKKESFPLTVTSAQKNPTAFYLCASSRDLGHFTKGLSGNTIYFGEGSWLTVV.